This record looks at one T cell receptor (beta chain) sequence and its context. The sample carries other DNA sequences with the same CDR3. The sample is drawn from a study of cytomegalovirus exposure and HLA in healthy donors. Amplification used 60 Vbeta primers and 13 Jbeta primers. TCRdb's copy holds only in-frame clones and misses some; the assay was immunoSEQ multiplex PCR. The repertoire holds around 91,000 clones, with roughly 84% as singletons. The germline V gene encodes CDR1 MNHEY and CDR2 SMNVEV (reference sequence). The CDR3 loop spans 15 amino acids. V was clipped by 0 bases and J by 4 bases; unmatched bases: 5.

The sample was PBMCs. The chain links TRBV27 to TRBJ1-2; 7 bases match TRBD1. This clonotype was sampled from a man aged 18 to 30 in good health and CMV-seronegative. CDR3 residues: CASSLSQGGPYGYTF. DNA of the CDR3: TGTGCCAGCAGTTTATCTCAGGGGGGTCCCTATGGCTACACCTTC.